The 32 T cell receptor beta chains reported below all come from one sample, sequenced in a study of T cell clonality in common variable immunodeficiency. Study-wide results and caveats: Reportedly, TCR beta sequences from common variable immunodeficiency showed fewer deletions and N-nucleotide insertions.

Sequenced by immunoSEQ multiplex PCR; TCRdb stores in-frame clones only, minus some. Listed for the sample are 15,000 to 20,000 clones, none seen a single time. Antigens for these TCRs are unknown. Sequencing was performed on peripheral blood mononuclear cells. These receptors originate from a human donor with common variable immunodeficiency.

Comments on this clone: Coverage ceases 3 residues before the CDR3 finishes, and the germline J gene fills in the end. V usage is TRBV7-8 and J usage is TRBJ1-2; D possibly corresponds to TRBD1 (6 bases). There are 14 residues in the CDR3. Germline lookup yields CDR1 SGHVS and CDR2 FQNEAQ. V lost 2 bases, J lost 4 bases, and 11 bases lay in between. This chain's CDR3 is CASSLFDRTYGYTF. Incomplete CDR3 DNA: TGTGCCAGCAGCTTATTCGACAGGACCTATGGC.

The CDR3 loop reads CASSLDRADTQYF. The CDR3 DNA, read in part, is TGTGCCAGCAGCTTAGACCGCGCAGATACG. J is TRBJ2-3 and V is TRBV11-2; no clear D. The missing CDR3 end, 3 residues past where the read stops, is filled in from the germline J gene. The CDR3 runs to 13 residues. V was cut by 0 bases and J by 4 bases, with 5 bases left in between. CDR1 is SGHAT and CDR2 is FQNNGV in the germline V gene.

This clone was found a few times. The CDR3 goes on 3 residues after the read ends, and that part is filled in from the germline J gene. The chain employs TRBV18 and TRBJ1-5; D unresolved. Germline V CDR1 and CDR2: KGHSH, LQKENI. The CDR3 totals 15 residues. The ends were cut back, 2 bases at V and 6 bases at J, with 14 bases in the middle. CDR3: CASSPDEARFQPQHF. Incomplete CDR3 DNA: TGTGCCAGCTCACCAGATGAGGCCAGGTTTCAGCCC.

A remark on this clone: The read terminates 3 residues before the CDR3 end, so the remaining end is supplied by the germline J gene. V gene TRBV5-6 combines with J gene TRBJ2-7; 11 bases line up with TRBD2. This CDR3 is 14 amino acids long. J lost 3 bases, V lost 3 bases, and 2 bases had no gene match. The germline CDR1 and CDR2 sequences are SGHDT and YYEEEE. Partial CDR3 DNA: TGTGCCAGCAGCTACGGGACTAGCGGCTACGAG. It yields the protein CASSYGTSGYE. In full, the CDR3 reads CASSYGTSGYEQYF.

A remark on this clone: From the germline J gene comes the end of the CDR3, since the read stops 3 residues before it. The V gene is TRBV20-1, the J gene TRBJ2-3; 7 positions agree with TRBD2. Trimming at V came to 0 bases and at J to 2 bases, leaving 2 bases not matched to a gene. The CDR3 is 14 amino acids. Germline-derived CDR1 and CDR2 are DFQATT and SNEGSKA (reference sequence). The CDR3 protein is CSAREAGITDTQYF. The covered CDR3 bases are TGCAGTGCTAGAGAAGCGGGAATCACAGATACG.

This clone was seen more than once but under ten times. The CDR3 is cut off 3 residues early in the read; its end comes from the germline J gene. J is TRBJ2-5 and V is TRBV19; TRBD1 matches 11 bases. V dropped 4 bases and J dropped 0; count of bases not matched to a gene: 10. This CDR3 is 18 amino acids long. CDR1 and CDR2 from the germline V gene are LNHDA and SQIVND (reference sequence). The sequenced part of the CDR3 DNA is TGTGCCAGTAGTACCCTGGGACAGGGGGTCGGTTACCAAGAGACC. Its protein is CASSTLGQGVGYQET. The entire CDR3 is CASSTLGQGVGYQETQYF.

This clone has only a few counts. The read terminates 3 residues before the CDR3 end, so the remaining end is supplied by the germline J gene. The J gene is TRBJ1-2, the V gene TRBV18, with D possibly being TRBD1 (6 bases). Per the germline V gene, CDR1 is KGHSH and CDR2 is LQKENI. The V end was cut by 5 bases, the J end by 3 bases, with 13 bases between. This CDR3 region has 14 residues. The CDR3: CASSSQQGDYGYTF. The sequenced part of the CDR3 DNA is TGTGCCAGCTCATCCCAACAGGGCGACTATGGC.

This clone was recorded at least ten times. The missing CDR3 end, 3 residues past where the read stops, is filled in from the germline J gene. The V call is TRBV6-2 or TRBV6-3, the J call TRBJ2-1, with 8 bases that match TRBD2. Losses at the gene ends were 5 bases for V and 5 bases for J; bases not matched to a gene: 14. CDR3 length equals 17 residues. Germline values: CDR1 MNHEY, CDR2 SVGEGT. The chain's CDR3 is CASSHRLAPTPNNEQFF. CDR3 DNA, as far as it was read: TGTGCCAGCAGTCATCGACTAGCGCCAACCCCTAACAATGAG.

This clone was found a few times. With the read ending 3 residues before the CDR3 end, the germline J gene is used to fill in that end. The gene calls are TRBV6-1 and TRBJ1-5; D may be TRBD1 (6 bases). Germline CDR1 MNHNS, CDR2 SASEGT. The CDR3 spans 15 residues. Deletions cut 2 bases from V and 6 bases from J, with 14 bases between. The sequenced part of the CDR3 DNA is TGTGCCAGCAGTGAAATGGGCACAGGGAGTCAGCCC. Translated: CASSEMGTGSQP. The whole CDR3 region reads CASSEMGTGSQPQHF.

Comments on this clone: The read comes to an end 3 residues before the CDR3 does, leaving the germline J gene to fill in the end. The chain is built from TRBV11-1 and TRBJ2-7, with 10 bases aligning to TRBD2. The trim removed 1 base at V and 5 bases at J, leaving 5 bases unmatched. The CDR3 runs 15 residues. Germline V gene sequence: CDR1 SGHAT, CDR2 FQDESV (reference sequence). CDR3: CASSLGLAGEHEQYF. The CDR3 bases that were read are TGTGCCAGCAGCTTAGGCCTAGCGGGAGAACACGAG.

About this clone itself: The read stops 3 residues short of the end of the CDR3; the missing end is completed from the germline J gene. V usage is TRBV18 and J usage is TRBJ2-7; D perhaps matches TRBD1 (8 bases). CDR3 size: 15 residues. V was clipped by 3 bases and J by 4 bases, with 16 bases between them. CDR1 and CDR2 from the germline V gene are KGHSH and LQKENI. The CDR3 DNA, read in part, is TGTGCCAGCTCACCCGCCGACAGGGGAGGGTACGAG. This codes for CASSPADRGGYE. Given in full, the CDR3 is CASSPADRGGYEQYF.

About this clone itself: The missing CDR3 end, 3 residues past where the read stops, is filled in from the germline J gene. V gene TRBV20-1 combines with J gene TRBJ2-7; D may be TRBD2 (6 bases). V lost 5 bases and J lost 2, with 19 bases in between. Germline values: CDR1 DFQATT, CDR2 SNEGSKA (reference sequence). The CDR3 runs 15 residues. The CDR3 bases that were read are TGCAGTGCTCCTGCTCCCGGGCGGGGAACCTACGAG. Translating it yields CSAPAPGRGTYE. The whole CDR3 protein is CSAPAPGRGTYEQYF.

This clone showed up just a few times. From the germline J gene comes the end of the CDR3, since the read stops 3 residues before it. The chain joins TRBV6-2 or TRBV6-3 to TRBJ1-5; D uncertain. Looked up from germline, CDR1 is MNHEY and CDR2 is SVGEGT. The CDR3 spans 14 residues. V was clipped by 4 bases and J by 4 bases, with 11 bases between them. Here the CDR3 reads CASSLGRGNQPQHF. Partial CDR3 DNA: TGTGCCAGCAGTTTAGGACGGGGTAATCAGCCC.

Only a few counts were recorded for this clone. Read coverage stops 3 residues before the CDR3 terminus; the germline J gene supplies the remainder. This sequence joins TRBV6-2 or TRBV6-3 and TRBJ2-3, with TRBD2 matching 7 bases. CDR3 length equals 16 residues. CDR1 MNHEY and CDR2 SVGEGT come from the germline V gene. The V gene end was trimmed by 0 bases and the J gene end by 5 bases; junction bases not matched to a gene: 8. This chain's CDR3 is CASSYSLGGGIDTQYF. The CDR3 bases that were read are TGTGCCAGCAGTTACTCACTGGGCGGGGGAATAGATACG.

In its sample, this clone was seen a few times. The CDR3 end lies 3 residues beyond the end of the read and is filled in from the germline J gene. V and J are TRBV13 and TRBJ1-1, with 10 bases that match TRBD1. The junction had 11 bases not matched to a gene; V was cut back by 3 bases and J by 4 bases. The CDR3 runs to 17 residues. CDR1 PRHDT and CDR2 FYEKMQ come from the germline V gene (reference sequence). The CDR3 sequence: CASSLDRGRGGRTEAFF. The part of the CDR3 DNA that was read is TGTGCCAGCAGCTTGGACAGGGGGAGGGGTGGTCGCACTGAA.

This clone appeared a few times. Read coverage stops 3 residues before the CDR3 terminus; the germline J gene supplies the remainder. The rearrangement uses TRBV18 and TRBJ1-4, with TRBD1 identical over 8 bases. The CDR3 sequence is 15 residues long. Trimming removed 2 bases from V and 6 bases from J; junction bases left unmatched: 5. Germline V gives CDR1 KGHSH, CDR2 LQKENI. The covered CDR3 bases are TGTGCCAGCTCACCAGTAGCAGGGGGCGATGAAAAA. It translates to CASSPVAGGDEK. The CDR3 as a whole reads CASSPVAGGDEKLFF.

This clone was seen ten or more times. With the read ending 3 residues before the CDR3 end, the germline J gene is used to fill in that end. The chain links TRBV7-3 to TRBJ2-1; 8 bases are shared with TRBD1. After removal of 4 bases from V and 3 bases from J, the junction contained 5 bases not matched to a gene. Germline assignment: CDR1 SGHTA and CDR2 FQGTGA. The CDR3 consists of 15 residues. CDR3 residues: CASSSGTGRYNEQFF. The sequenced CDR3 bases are TGTGCCAGCAGCTCCGGGACAGGCCGCTACAATGAG.

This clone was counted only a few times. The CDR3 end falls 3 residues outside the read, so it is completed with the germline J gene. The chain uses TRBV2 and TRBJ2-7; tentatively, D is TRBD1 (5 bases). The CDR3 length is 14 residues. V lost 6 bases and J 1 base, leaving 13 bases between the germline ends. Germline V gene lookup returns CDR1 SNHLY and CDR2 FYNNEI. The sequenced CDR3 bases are TGTGCCAGCAGATCGACAGAAGTGTCCTACGAG. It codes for CASRSTEVSYE. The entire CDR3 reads CASRSTEVSYEQYF. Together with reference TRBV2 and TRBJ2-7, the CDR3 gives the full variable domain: EPEVTQTPSHQVTQMGQEVILRCVPISNHLYFYWYRQILGQKVEFLVSFYNNEISEKSEIFDDQFSVERPDGSNFTLKIRSTKLEDSAMYFCASRSTEVSYEQYFGPGTRLTVT.

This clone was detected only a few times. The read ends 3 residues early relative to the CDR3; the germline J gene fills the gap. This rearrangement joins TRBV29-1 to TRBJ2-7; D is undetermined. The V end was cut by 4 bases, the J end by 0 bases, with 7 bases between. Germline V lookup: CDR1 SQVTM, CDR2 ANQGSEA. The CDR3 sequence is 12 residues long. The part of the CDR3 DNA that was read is TGCAGCGTTGCATACAACTCCTACGAG. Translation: CSVAYNSYE. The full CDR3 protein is CSVAYNSYEQYF.

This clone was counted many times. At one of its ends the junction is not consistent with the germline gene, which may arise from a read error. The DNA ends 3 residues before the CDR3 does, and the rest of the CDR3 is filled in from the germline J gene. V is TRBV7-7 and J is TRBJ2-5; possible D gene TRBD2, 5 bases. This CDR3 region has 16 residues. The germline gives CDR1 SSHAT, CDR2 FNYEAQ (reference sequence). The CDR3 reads CASSLALQGPQETQYF. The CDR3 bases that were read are TGTGCTAGCAGCTTAGCGCTTCAAGGTCCGCAAGAGACC. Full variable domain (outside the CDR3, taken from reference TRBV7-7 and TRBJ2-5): GAGVSQSPRYKVTKRGQDVTLRCDPISSHATLYWYQQALGQGPEFLTYFNYEAQPDKSGLPSDRFSAERPEGSISTLTIQRTEQRDSAMYRCASSLALQGPQETQYFGPGTRLLVL.

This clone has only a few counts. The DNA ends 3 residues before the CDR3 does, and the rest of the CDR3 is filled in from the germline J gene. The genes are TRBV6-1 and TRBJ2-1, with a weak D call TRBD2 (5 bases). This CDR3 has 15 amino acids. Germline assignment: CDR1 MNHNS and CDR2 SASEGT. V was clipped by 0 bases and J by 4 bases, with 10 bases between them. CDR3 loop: CASSEADQRYNEQFF. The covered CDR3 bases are TGTGCCAGCAGTGAAGCGGACCAGCGGTACAATGAG.

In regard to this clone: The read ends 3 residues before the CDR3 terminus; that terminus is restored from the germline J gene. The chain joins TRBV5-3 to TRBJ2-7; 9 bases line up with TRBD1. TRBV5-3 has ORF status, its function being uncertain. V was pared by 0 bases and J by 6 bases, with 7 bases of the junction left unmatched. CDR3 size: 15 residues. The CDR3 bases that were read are TGTGCCAGAAGCTTGGGTAGGACAGGGGTGTTCGAG. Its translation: CARSLGRTGVFE. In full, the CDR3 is CARSLGRTGVFEQYF.

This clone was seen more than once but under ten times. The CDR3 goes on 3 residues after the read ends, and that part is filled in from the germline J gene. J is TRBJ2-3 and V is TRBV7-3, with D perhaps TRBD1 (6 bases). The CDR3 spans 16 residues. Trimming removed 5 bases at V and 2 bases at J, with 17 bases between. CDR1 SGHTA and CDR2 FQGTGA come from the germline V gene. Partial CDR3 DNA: TGTGCCAGCAGCAAACAGGGTGTATGGAACACAGATACG. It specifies CASSKQGVWNTDT. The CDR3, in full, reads CASSKQGVWNTDTQYF.

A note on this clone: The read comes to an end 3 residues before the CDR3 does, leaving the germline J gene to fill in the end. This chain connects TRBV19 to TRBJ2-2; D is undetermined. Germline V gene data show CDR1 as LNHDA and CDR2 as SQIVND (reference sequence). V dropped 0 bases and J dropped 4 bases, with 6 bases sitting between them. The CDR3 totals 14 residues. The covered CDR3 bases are TGTGCCAGTAGTATAGACAGAACCACCGGGGAG. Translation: CASSIDRTTGE. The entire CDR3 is CASSIDRTTGELFF.

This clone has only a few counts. Partial CDR3 DNA: TGTGCCTGGAGTATCCAGGGAGGGGGAGGC. Translating it yields CAWSIQGGGG. The whole CDR3 region reads CAWSIQGGGGYTF. The chain has TRBV30 and TRBJ1-2, with a tentative D call TRBD1 (6 bases). The read terminates 3 residues ahead of where the CDR3 ends, so the germline J gene completes it. The germline gives CDR1 GTSNPN, CDR2 SVGIG (reference sequence). The CDR3 totals 13 residues.

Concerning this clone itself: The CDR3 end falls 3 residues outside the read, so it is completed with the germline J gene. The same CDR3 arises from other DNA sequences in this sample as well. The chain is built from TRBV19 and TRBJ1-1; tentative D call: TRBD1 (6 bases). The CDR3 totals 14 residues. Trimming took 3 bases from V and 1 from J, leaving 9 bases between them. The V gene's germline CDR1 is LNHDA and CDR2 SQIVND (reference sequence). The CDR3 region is CASSIDRRNTEAFF. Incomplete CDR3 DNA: TGTGCCAGTAGTATCGACAGGAGGAACACTGAA.

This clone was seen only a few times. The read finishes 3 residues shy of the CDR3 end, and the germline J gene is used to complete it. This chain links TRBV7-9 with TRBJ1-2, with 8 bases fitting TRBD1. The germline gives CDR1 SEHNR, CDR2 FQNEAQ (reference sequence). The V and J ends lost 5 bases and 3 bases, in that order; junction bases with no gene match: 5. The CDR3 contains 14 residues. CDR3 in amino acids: CASSVDRGYYGYTF. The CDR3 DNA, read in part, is TGTGCCAGCAGCGTCGACAGGGGATACTATGGC.

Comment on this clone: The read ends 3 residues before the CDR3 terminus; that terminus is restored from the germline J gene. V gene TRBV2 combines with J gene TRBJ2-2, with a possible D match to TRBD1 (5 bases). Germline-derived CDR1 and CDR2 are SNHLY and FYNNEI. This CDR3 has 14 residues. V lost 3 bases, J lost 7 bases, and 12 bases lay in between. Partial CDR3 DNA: TGTGCCAGCAGTGATCAGGGTACCGTCGGGGAG. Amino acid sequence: CASSDQGTVGE. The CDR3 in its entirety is CASSDQGTVGELFF.

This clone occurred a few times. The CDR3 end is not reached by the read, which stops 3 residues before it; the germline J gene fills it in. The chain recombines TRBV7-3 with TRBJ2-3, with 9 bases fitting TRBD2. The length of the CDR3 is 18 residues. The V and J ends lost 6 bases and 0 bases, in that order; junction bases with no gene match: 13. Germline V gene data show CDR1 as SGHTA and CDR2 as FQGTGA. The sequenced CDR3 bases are TGTGCCAGCAGTGAGCGGGGGGCTTATCTTGACAGCACAGATACG. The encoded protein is CASSERGAYLDSTDT. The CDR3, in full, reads CASSERGAYLDSTDTQYF.

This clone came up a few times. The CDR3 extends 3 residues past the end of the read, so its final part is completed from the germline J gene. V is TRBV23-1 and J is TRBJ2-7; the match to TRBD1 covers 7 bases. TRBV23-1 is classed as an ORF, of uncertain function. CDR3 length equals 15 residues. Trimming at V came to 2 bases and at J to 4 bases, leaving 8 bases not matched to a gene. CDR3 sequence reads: CASSQLRGQLYEQYF. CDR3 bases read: TGCGCCAGCAGTCAACTACGGGGACAGTTGTACGAG.

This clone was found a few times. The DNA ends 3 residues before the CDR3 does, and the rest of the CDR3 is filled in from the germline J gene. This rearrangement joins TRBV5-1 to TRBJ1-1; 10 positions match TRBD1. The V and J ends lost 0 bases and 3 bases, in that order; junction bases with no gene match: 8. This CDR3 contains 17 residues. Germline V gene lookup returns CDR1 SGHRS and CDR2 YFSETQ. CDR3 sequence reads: CASSLGTGTGVDTEAFF. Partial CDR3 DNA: TGCGCCAGCAGCTTGGGAACCGGGACAGGGGTGGACACTGAA.

The sequenced CDR3 bases are TGTGCCAGCAGCCAGAGGACAGGGGGCAGCTCCTACAATGAG. Amino acid sequence: CASSQRTGGSSYNE. The full CDR3 protein reads CASSQRTGGSSYNEQFF. The V gene is TRBV7-3, the J gene TRBJ2-1, with 11 bases fitting TRBD1. The CDR3 is cut off 3 residues early in the read; its end comes from the germline J gene. V dropped 5 bases and J dropped 0; count of bases not matched to a gene: 6. The CDR3 has 17 residues. Germline V gene sequence: CDR1 SGHTA, CDR2 FQGTGA.